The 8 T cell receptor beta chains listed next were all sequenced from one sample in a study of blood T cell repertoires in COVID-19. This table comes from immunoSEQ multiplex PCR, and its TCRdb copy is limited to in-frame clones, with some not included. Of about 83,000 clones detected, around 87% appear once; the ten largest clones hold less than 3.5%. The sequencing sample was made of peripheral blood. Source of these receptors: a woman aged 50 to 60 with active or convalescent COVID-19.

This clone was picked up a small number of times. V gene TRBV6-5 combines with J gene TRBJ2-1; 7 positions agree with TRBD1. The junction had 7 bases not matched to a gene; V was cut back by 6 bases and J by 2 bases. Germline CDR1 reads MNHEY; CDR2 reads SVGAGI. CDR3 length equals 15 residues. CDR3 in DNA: TGTGCCAGCAGGATAGGGGGCGCAACCTACAATGAGCAGTTCTTC. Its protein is CASRIGGATYNEQFF.

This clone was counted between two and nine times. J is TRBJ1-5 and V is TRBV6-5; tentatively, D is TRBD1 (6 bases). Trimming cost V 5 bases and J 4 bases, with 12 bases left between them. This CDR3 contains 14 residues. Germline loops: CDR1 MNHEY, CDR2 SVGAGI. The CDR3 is CASSPGVPNQPQHF. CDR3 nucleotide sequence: TGTGCCAGCAGTCCAGGGGTACCTAATCAGCCCCAGCATTTT.

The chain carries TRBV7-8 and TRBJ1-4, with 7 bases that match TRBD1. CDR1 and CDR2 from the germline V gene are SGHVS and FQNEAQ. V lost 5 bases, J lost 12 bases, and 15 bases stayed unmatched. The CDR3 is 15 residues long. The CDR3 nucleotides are TGTGCCAGCAGCGAATCAGGGGGTTTACCAACCCAACTGTTTTTT. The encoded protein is CASSESGGLPTQLFF.

CDR3 sequence (DNA): TGTGCCACCAGCAGAGATCAGGGGGGGGAGCTGTTTTTT. Its translation is CATSRDQGGELFF. The chain employs TRBV15 and TRBJ2-2, with TRBD1 as a possible D gene (6 bases). V lost 0 bases to trimming and J lost 8 bases, with 7 bases between them. From germline, CDR1 is LNHNV and CDR2 YYDKDF (reference sequence). This CDR3 contains 13 residues.

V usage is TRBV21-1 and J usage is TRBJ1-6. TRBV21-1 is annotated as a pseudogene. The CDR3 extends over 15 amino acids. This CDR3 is CASSTVMTSNSPLHF. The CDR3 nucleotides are TGTGCCAGCAGCACTGTTATGACTTCAAATTCACCCCTCCACTTT.

The CDR3 loop is CASSLYGGNGYTF. CDR3 coding DNA: TGTGCCAGCAGTTTATACGGAGGGAATGGCTACACCTTC. This chain links TRBV27 with TRBJ1-2; no firm D call. Trimming took 1 base from V and 6 from J, leaving 9 bases between them. The CDR3 consists of 13 residues. Per the germline V gene, CDR1 is MNHEY and CDR2 is SMNVEV (reference sequence).

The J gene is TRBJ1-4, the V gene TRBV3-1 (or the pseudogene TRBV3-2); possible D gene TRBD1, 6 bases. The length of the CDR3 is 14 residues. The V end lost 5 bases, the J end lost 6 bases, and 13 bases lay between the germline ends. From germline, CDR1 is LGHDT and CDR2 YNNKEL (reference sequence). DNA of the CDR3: TGTGCCAGCAGCTCCGGGACAAGCGATGAAAAACTGTTTTTT. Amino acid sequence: CASSSGTSDEKLFF.

The CDR3 sequence: CASRIRGNIHEQYF. CDR3 nucleotides: TGTGCCAGCAGAATACGGGGGAACATCCACGAGCAGTACTTC. The V and J genes are TRBV13 and TRBJ2-7; perhaps TRBD2 as D (6 bases). V was clipped by 6 bases and J by 5 bases, with 17 bases between them. Per germline, CDR1 PRHDT and CDR2 FYEKMQ (reference sequence). The CDR3 loop spans 14 amino acids.